The clone carrying this T cell receptor beta chain was detected a few times. The sample is drawn from a study of identical twins. The CDR3 has 8 residues. V was clipped by 10 bases and J by 7 bases, with 5 bases between them. The germline CDR1 and CDR2 sequences are MRHNA and SNTAGT. TCRdb passed the 5' RACE reads through MiXCR, listing each CDR3 protein once. This sample carries around 370,000 distinct CDR3 sequences, around 9% of them seen once, and the ten largest clones take approximately 9.3%. This TCR came from a woman in her 50s in good health. The genes are TRBV6-4 and TRBJ2-7; D is unclear. Sequenced input: naive T cells sorted from blood. The CDR3 sequence is CATREQYF. The DNA of the CDR3 is TGTGCCACCAGGGAGCAGTACTTC.